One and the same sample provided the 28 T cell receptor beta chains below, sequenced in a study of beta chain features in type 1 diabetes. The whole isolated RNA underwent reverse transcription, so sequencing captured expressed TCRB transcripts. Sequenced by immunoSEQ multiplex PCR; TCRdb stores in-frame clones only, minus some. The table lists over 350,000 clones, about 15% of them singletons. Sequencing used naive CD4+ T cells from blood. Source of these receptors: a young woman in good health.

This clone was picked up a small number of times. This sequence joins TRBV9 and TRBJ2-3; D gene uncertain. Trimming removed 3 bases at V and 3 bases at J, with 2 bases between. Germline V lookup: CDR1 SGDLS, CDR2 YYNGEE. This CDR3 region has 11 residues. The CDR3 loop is CASSATDTQYF. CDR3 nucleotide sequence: TGTGCCAGCAGCGCGACAGATACGCAGTATTTT.

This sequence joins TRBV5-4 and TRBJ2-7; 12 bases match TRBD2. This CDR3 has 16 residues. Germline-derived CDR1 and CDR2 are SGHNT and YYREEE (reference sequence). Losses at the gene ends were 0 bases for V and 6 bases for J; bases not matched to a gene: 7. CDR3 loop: CASSLVPSGRAGEQYF. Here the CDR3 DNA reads TGTGCCAGCAGCTTGGTTCCTAGCGGGAGGGCCGGCGAGCAGTACTTC.

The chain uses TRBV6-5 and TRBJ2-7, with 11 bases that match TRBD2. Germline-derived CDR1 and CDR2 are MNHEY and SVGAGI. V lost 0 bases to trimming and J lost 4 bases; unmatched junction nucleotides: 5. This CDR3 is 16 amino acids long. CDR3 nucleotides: TGTGCCAGCAGTTACTCTAGACTAGCGGGATTGTACGAGCAGTACTTC. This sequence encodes CASSYSRLAGLYEQYF.

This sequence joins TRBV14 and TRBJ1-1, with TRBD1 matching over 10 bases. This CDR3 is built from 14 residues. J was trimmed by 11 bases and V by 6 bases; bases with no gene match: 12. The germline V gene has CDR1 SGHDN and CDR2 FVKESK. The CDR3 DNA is TGTGCCAGCAGTTCGCCGGGACAGGGGACAAGGGCTTTCTTT. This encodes CASSSPGQGTRAFF.

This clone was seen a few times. The CDR3: CASSSIAGGPQETQYF. CDR3 coding DNA: TGTGCCAGCAGCTCTATCGCGGGAGGGCCCCAAGAGACCCAGTACTTC. J is TRBJ2-5 and V is TRBV5-4; TRBD2 matches 9 bases. In germline, CDR1 is SGHNT, CDR2 YYREEE (reference sequence). V was pared by 3 bases and J by 1 base, with 7 bases of the junction left unmatched. The CDR3 spans 16 residues.

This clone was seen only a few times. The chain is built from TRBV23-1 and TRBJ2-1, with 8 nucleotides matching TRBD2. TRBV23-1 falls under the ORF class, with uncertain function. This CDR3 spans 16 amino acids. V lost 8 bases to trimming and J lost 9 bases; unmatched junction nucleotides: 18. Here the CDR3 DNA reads TGCGCCAGCCCCCGGACTAGCTCCATCCCGTCTAGTGAGCAGTTCTTC. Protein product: CASPRTSSIPSSEQFF.

The chain's CDR3 is CASSLSADYTGELFF. The CDR3 DNA follows: TGCGCCAGCAGCTTGTCCGCGGACTACACCGGGGAGCTGTTTTTT. The chain employs TRBV5-1 and TRBJ2-2, with D perhaps TRBD2 (5 bases). V was clipped by 1 base and J by 3 bases, with 10 bases between them. CDR1 and CDR2 (germline): SGHRS, YFSETQ. The CDR3 has 15 amino acids.

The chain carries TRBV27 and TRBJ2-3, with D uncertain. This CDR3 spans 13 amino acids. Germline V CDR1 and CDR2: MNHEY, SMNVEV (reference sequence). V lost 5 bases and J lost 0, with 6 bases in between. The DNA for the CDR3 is TGTGCCAGCAGTAAGCTAAGCACAGATACGCAGTATTTT. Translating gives CASSKLSTDTQYF.

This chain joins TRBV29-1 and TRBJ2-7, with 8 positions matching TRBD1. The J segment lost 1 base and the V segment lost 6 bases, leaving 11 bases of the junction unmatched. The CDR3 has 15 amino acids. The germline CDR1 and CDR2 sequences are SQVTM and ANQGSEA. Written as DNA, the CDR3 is TGCAGCGTCTCATATCGGACAGGGAATTCCTACGAGCAGTACTTC. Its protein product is CSVSYRTGNSYEQYF.

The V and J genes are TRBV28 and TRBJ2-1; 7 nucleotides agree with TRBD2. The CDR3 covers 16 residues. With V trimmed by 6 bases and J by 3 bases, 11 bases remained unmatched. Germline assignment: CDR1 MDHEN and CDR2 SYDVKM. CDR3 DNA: TGTGCCAGCAGGTCTTATCTAGCGGACCTCTACAATGAGCAGTTCTTC. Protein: CASRSYLADLYNEQFF.

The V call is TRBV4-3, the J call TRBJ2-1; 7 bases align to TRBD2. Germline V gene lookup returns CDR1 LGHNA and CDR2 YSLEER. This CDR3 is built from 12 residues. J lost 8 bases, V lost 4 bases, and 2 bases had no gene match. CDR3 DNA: TGCGCCAGCAGCCCAACTAGCGATGAGCAGTTCTTC. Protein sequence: CASSPTSDEQFF.

This CDR3 reads CSVGQAGAVDTQYF. CDR3 in DNA: TGCAGCGTTGGTCAAGCGGGAGCAGTAGATACGCAGTATTTT. The V call is TRBV29-1, the J call TRBJ2-3, with 8 bases aligning to TRBD2. V lost 4 bases, J lost 5 bases, and 8 bases stayed unmatched. CDR1 SQVTM and CDR2 ANQGSEA come from the germline V gene. The CDR3 totals 14 residues.

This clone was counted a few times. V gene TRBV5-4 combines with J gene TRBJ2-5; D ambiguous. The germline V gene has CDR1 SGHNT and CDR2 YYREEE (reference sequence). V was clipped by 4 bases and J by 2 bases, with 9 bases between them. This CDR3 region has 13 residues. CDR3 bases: TGTGCCAGCAGCGCCAGGCCGCAAGAGACCCAGTACTTC. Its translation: CASSARPQETQYF.

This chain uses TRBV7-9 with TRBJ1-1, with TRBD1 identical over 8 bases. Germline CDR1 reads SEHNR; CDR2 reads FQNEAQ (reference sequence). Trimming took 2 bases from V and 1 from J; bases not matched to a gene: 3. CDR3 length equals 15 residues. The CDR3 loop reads CASSLMGQENTEAFF. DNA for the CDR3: TGTGCCAGCAGCTTAATGGGACAGGAGAACACTGAAGCTTTCTTT.

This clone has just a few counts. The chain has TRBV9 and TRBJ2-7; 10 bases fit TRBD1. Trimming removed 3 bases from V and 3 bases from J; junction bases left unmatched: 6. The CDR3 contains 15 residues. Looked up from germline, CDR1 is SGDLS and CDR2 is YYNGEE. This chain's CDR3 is CASSEGTGEFYEQYF. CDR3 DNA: TGTGCCAGCAGCGAGGGGACAGGGGAGTTCTACGAGCAGTACTTC. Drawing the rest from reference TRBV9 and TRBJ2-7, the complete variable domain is DSGVTQTPKHLITATGQRVTLRCSPRSGDLSVYWYQQSLDQGLQFLIQYYNGEERAKGNILERFSAQQFPDLHSELNLSSLELGDSALYFCASSEGTGEFYEQYFGPGTRLTVT.

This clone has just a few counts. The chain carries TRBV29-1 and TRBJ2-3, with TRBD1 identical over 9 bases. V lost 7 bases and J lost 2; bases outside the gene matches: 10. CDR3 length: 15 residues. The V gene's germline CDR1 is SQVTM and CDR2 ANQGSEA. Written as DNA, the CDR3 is TGCAGCGCCACAAAACAGGGGGCGATCACAGATACGCAGTATTTT. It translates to CSATKQGAITDTQYF.

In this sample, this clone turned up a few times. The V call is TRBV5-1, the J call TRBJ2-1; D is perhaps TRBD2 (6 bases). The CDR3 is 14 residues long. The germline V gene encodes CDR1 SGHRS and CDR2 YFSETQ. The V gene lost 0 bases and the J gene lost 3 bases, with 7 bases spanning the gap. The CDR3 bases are TGCGCCAGCAGCTTGGGGAGGGACTACAATGAGCAGTTCTTC. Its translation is CASSLGRDYNEQFF.

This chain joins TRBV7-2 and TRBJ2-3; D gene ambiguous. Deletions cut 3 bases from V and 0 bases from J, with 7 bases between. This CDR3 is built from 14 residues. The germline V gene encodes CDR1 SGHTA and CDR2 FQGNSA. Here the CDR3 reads CASSFEFSTDTQYF. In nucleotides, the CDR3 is TGTGCCAGCAGCTTCGAGTTTAGCACAGATACGCAGTATTTT.

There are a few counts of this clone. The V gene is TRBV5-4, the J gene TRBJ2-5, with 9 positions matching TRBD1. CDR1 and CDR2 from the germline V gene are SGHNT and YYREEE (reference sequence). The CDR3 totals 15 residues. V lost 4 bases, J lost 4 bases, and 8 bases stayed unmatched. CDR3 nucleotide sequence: TGTGCCAGCAGCCCGGGACAGGGACTTCGAGAGACCCAGTACTTC. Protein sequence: CASSPGQGLRETQYF.

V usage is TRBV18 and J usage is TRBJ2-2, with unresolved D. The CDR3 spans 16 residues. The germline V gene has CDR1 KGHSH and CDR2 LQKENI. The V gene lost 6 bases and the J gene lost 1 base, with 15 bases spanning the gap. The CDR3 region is CASSPTETMNTGELFF. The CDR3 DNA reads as TGTGCCAGCTCGCCAACCGAGACAATGAACACCGGGGAGCTGTTTTTT.

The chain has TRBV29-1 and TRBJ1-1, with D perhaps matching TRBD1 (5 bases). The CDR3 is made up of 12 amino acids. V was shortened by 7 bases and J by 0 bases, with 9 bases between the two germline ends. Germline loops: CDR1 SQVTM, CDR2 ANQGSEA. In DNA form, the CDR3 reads TGCAGCGGGGGGGGACTGAACACTGAAGCTTTCTTT. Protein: CSGGGLNTEAFF.

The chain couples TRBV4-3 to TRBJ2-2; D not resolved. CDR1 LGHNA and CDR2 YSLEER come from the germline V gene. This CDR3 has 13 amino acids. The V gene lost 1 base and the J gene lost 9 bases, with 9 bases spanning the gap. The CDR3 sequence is CASSQGRARELFF. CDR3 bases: TGCGCCAGCAGCCAAGGAAGAGCCCGGGAGCTGTTTTTT.

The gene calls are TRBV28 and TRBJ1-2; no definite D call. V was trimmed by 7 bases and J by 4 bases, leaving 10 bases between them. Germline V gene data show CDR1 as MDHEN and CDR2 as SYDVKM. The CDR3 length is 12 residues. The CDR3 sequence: CASTKSGYGYTF. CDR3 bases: TGTGCCAGCACTAAATCGGGCTATGGCTACACCTTC.

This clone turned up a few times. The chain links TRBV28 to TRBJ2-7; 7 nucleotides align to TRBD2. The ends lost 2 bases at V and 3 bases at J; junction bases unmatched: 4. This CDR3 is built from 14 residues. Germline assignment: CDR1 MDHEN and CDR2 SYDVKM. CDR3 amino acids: CASSLRAGHYEQYF. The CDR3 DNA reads TGTGCCAGCAGTTTACGAGCGGGGCACTACGAGCAGTACTTC.

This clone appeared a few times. The CDR3 spells CASSVDQQASYEQYF. In nucleotides, the CDR3 is TGTGCCAGCAGCGTAGATCAACAGGCCTCCTACGAGCAGTACTTC. V gene TRBV9 combines with J gene TRBJ2-7, with D perhaps TRBD1 (5 bases). The germline CDR1 and CDR2 sequences are SGDLS and YYNGEE. The CDR3 has 15 amino acids. The V gene lost 0 bases and the J gene lost 0 bases, with 10 bases spanning the gap.

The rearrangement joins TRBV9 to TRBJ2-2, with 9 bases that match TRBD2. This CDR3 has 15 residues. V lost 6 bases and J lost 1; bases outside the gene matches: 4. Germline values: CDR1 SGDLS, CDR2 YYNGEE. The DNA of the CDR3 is TGTGCCAGCAAGGTGACTAGCGGGAACACCGGGGAGCTGTTTTTT. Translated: CASKVTSGNTGELFF.

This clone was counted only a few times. DNA for the CDR3: TGTGCCAGCAGCTTAACAGGGACTACGTACAATGAGCAGTTCTTC. It encodes CASSLTGTTYNEQFF. J is TRBJ2-1 and V is TRBV7-3; TRBD2 matches 7 bases. Trimming at V came to 0 bases and at J to 4 bases, leaving 3 bases not matched to a gene. This CDR3 is built from 15 residues. The V gene's germline CDR1 is SGHTA and CDR2 FQGTGA.

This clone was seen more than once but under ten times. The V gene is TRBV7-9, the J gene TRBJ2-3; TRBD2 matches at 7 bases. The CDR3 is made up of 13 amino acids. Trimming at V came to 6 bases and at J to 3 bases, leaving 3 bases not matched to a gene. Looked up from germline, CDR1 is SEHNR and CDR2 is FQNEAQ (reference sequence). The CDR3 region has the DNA TGTGCCAGCAGTAGGCGGGAGACAGATACGCAGTATTTT. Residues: CASSRRETDTQYF.